This is a list of T cell receptor beta chains from one sample in a study of CD8 T cells in ankylosing spondylitis. TCRdb passed the 5' RACE reads through MiXCR, listing each CDR3 protein once. The top ten clones hold roughly 15% of a sample with some 150,000 distinct CDR3 sequences, around 42% of them seen once. Specimen: synovial fluid, either unsorted or a sorted T cell fraction (not recorded which). The origin of the receptors is a male donor with ankylosing spondylitis. CDR3s include the opening cysteine and the closing phenylalanine or tryptophan. Part of the rows lack a size; the others show once, few, many or a class for expanded clones.

j_call clone_size v_call cdr3_aa
TRBJ2-2 many TRBV9 CASSVVSGGNTGELFF
TRBJ2-3 - TRBV7-9 CASSHPDRGRSDTQYF
TRBJ1-1 - TRBV7-9 CASSAQLGDRAEAFF
TRBJ1-5 - TRBV24-1 CATSPSTGGYGNQPQHF
TRBJ2-3 - TRBV6-5 CASSYSTGTSTDTQYF
TRBJ2-2 few TRBV4-1 CASSQPRDSGTGELFF
TRBJ2-7 - TRBV30 CAWSVSLSTHYEQYF
TRBJ1-2 - TRBV12-3/TRBV12-4 CASSYGQTNYGYTF
TRBJ1-1 many TRBV5-1 CASSLEGNTEAFF
TRBJ2-3 - TRBV4-3 CASSQELGTSSTDTQYF
TRBJ1-6 - TRBV5-1 CASSLQQGSAVDSPLHF
TRBJ2-3 - TRBV10-2 CASSECLAGPSTDTQYF
TRBJ2-5 - TRBV10-3 CASLAGPLQETQYF
TRBJ2-2 - TRBV6-4 CASRPGLDAGELFF
TRBJ2-3 - TRBV11-2 CASSLGAGGRGDTQYF
TRBJ2-7 - TRBV7-2 CASSLTSGGVPGDEQYF
TRBJ1-5 - TRBV12-3/TRBV12-4 CASSPGLWQPQHF
TRBJ2-1 few TRBV5-1 CASSLRLAGGPNNEQFF
TRBJ2-3 few TRBV6-1 CASRPGLAATDTQYF
TRBJ2-7 - TRBV7-9 CASSLDMPDDEQYF
TRBJ1-4 few TRBV4-1 CASSQDEPHRNEKLFF
TRBJ2-7 - TRBV7-3 CASSLAGSGSFVEQYF
TRBJ1-1 few TRBV7-3 CASSLVGGNPMNTEAFF
TRBJ2-1 few TRBV29-1 CSVEATGLAGVDNEQFF
TRBJ1-1 - TRBV7-3 CASSFERGTEAFF
TRBJ1-6 few TRBV7-3 CASSTWTGSPLHF
TRBJ2-7 - TRBV18 CASSPVQGADEQYF
TRBJ2-1 medium-sized TRBV12-3/TRBV12-4 CASRPLAGGAYSSYNEQFF
TRBJ1-1 - TRBV5-1 CASSPRQKIVDVKANTEAFF
TRBJ2-5 - TRBV29-1 CSVAGETQYF
TRBJ2-2 - TRBV4-3 CASSQGGSANTGELFF
TRBJ1-1 many TRBV7-9 CASSLVPGQGTEAFF
TRBJ2-1 - TRBV5-1 CASSLAEGLEVYNEQFF
TRBJ2-1 once TRBV29-1 CSVEADNEQFF
TRBJ2-7 - TRBV20-1 CTLGGLTYEQYF
TRBJ2-7 few TRBV20-1 CSADRSTFAEQYF
TRBJ1-1 - TRBV19 CARTGAKNTEAFF
TRBJ1-4 - TRBV12-3/TRBV12-4 CASSPQEGEKLFF
TRBJ2-3 few TRBV5-5 CASSLSPRGGTDTQYF
TRBJ2-4 - TRBV5-1 CASSLAPHRMAKNIQYF
TRBJ2-7 - TRBV29-1 CSASQASSYEQYF
TRBJ2-5 few TRBV7-9 CASSSRGFGETQYF
TRBJ1-2 - TRBV7-9 CASSDRGRNYGYTF
TRBJ1-2 - TRBV28 CASSPSPGSTYGYTF
TRBJ2-2 - TRBV3-1 CASSGLAPNTGELFF
TRBJ2-2 - TRBV15 CATAIPTVPGELFF
TRBJ1-5 few TRBV12-3/TRBV12-4 CASRDGTGDDGQPQHF
TRBJ2-2 few TRBV7-9 CASSPIGVGTGELFF
TRBJ2-4 few TRBV7-9 CASSRAFRDSKNIQYF